The next 25 T cell receptor beta chains were all read from a single sample in a study of blood T cell repertoires in COVID-19. TCRdb's copy holds only in-frame clones and misses some; the assay was immunoSEQ multiplex PCR. In the table there are approximately 16,000 clones, about 91% of which are singletons. What was sequenced was peripheral blood. The receptors come from a human donor in a cohort sampled during active COVID-19.

The gene calls are TRBV6-6 and TRBJ1-3; weak D call: TRBD1 (5 bases). This CDR3 is built from 14 residues. V was cut by 4 bases and J by 0 bases, with 7 bases left in between. CDR1 is MNHNY, CDR2 SVGAGI, per germline (reference sequence). The CDR3 bases are TGTGCCAGCAGTTCAGACAGCTCTGGAAACACCATATATTTT. Translating gives CASSSDSSGNTIYF.

The V gene is TRBV27, the J gene TRBJ2-2; 7 positions agree with TRBD2. Germline lookup yields CDR1 MNHEY and CDR2 SMNVEV (reference sequence). After removal of 4 bases from V and 1 base from J, the junction contained 9 bases not matched to a gene. The CDR3 has 17 residues. The CDR3 sequence: CASSSLVGGGNTGELFF. The CDR3 DNA reads TGTGCCAGCAGTTCCCTAGTCGGCGGGGGGAACACCGGGGAGCTGTTTTTT.

The chain combines TRBV10-1 with TRBJ1-5, with no clear D. Trimming left V 0 bases short and J 6 bases short, with 12 bases between. The CDR3 has 15 amino acids. CDR1 WNHNN and CDR2 SYGVQD come from the germline V gene (reference sequence). Written as DNA, the CDR3 is TGCGCCAGCAGTGAGTCCCACGCGTCCCGTCAGCCCCAGCATTTT. It translates to CASSESHASRQPQHF.

The V and J genes are TRBV4-3 and TRBJ2-6; 8 bases match TRBD2. Germline V gene sequence: CDR1 LGHNA, CDR2 YSLEER. V dropped 1 base and J dropped 2; count of bases not matched to a gene: 1. There are 16 residues in the CDR3. The CDR3: CASSQVSGAGANVLTF. Here the CDR3 DNA reads TGCGCCAGCAGCCAAGTTAGCGGGGCTGGGGCCAACGTCCTGACTTTC.

The chain joins TRBV9 to TRBJ1-2, with TRBD1 as a possible D gene (6 bases). V was clipped by 2 bases and J by 2 bases, with 25 bases between them. Germline CDR1 and CDR2: SGDLS and YYNGEE. This CDR3 spans 19 amino acids. The CDR3 DNA reads TGTGCCAGCAGCGTCTCCGTCTCAGGGGTTACCAGTCCCAACTATGGCTACACCTTC. Residues: CASSVSVSGVTSPNYGYTF.

The rearrangement uses TRBV27 and TRBJ1-2; 10 bases align to TRBD1. Germline CDR1 and CDR2: MNHEY and SMNVEV (reference sequence). The CDR3 is 17 amino acids. V lost 5 bases to trimming and J lost 6 bases; unmatched junction nucleotides: 15. CDR3 in amino acids: CASSDGTGTGAVNGYTF. The DNA of the CDR3 is TGTGCCAGCAGTGACGGAACCGGGACAGGGGCGGTGAATGGCTACACCTTC.

The V and J genes are TRBV6-2 or TRBV6-3 and TRBJ1-2, with 7 bases aligning to TRBD1. This CDR3 has 13 amino acids. Per germline, CDR1 MNHEY and CDR2 SVGEGT. Trimming took 5 bases from V and 2 from J; bases not matched to a gene: 2. The chain's CDR3 is CASSPTGNYGYTF. As DNA, the CDR3 is TGTGCCAGCAGTCCGACAGGGAACTATGGCTACACCTTC.

This clone was observed once. This chain connects TRBV5-4 to TRBJ2-7, with D perhaps matching TRBD1 (6 bases). The CDR3 spans 12 residues. Trimming removed 3 bases from V and 6 bases from J, with 10 bases in between. Germline values: CDR1 SGHNT, CDR2 YYREEE (reference sequence). CDR3 protein: CASSSFRGEQYF. CDR3 DNA: TGTGCCAGCAGCTCATTCAGGGGCGAGCAGTACTTC.

The chain recombines TRBV28 with TRBJ1-1; D possibly corresponds to TRBD1 (6 bases). Germline V gives CDR1 MDHEN, CDR2 SYDVKM. Trimming took off 10 bases at V and 5 bases at J, with 14 bases between the two ends. The CDR3 covers 12 residues. The CDR3 DNA reads as TGTGCCACCAACAGGGTGGAGACTGAAGCTTTCTTT. Protein: CATNRVETEAFF.

The chain recombines TRBV19 with TRBJ1-5; tentatively, D is TRBD1 (6 bases). Between the trimmed V and J ends, which lost 5 bases and 4 bases, there was a span of 30 bases. CDR1 LNHDA and CDR2 SQIVND come from the germline V gene (reference sequence). The CDR3 contains 20 residues. CDR3 region: CASSRRGGALSRALNQPQHF. The CDR3 bases are TGTGCCAGTAGTCGTCGGGGGGGGGCTCTATCAAGGGCGTTGAATCAGCCCCAGCATTTT.

V usage is TRBV6-5 and J usage is TRBJ1-2; 7 nucleotides line up with TRBD1. The germline V gene encodes CDR1 MNHEY and CDR2 SVGAGI. Unmatched junction bases numbered 4, after V lost 0 bases and J lost 3 bases. This CDR3 contains 15 residues. DNA for the CDR3: TGTGCCAGCAGTTACTCCGGAGGACAGGACTATGGCTACACCTTC. This encodes CASSYSGGQDYGYTF.

The chain has TRBV20-1 and TRBJ2-7, with a possible D match to TRBD2 (5 bases). The length of the CDR3 is 11 residues. V lost 1 base and J 7 bases, leaving 8 bases between the germline ends. Germline V gene lookup returns CDR1 DFQATT and CDR2 SNEGSKA (reference sequence). Here the CDR3 reads CSARAPGEQYF. Written as DNA, the CDR3 is TGCAGTGCTAGAGCCCCGGGAGAGCAGTACTTC.

This clone was detected only once. CDR3 sequence reads: CASRGADPYNEQFF. DNA of the CDR3: TGTGCCAGCAGGGGGGCGGATCCCTACAATGAGCAGTTCTTC. This chain joins TRBV9 and TRBJ2-1; D is possibly TRBD1 (6 bases). The V gene lost 5 bases and the J gene lost 2 bases, with 11 bases spanning the gap. Germline V gene data show CDR1 as SGDLS and CDR2 as YYNGEE. The CDR3 contains 14 residues.

The chain joins TRBV2 to TRBJ2-7, with TRBD2 matching over 9 bases. With V trimmed by 5 bases and J by 3 bases, 5 bases remained unmatched. This CDR3 contains 14 residues. Germline loops: CDR1 SNHLY, CDR2 FYNNEI. The CDR3: CASSLAGVNYEQYF. The CDR3 DNA sequence: TGTGCCAGCAGTTTAGCGGGGGTTAACTACGAGCAGTACTTC.

The chain has TRBV19 and TRBJ1-4; tentatively, D is TRBD1 (5 bases). Trimming removed 5 bases at V and 7 bases at J, with 17 bases between. This CDR3 comprises 15 residues. CDR1 and CDR2 (germline): LNHDA, SQIVND (reference sequence). The CDR3 DNA reads as TGTGCCAGTAGTTCGCCGGGGGACGGAGGTGAAAAACTGTTTTTT. It encodes CASSSPGDGGEKLFF.

V and J are TRBV3-1 (or the pseudogene TRBV3-2) and TRBJ2-5; maybe TRBD2 (6 bases). V gave up 3 bases and J gave up 5 bases, with 19 bases separating them. This CDR3 has 16 residues. Germline-derived CDR1 and CDR2 are LGHDT and YNNKEL (reference sequence). The chain's CDR3 is CASSHPLEGRPETQYF. The CDR3 nucleotides are TGTGCCAGCAGCCACCCCCTGGAGGGGCGACCCGAGACCCAGTACTTC.

The chain employs TRBV23-1 and TRBJ1-6, with D hard to call. TRBV23-1 is recorded as an ORF, its role being uncertain. V lost 4 bases to trimming and J lost 8 bases, with 9 bases between them. CDR3 length: 13 amino acids. The chain's CDR3 is CASSRQVYSPLHF. Written as DNA, the CDR3 is TGCGCCAGCAGTCGGCAGGTATATTCACCCCTCCACTTT.

The chain couples TRBV19 to TRBJ2-2; D possibly corresponds to TRBD2 (6 bases). Trimming shortened V by 6 bases and J by 6 bases, and 8 bases separated the two germline ends. This CDR3 is 12 amino acids long. Germline V lookup: CDR1 LNHDA, CDR2 SQIVND (reference sequence). The DNA for the CDR3 is TGTGCCAGTAGATGGGGGGCCGGGGAGCTGTTTTTT. This codes for CASRWGAGELFF.

This clone was seen only once. CDR3 amino acids: CASSLGGANGEQFF. The DNA of the CDR3 is TGCGCCAGCAGCTTGGGGGGCGCGAACGGTGAGCAGTTCTTC. The V and J genes are TRBV5-1 and TRBJ2-1; D possibly corresponds to TRBD1 (5 bases). The V end was cut by 0 bases, the J end by 9 bases, with 13 bases between. The germline CDR1 and CDR2 sequences are SGHRS and YFSETQ. CDR3 length: 14 amino acids.

The chain recombines TRBV4-2 with TRBJ2-3, with 13 bases that match TRBD2. CDR3 length: 18 amino acids. The ends lost 2 bases at V and 3 bases at J; junction bases unmatched: 8. CDR1 and CDR2 from the germline V gene are LGHNA and YNFKEQ. The CDR3 DNA follows: TGTGCCAGCAGCCAAACTGGAACTAGCGGGGGGGCAACAGATACGCAGTATTTT. Amino acid sequence: CASSQTGTSGGATDTQYF.

The chain is built from TRBV5-1 and TRBJ1-4; TRBD1 is a possible D gene (5 bases). The germline V gene has CDR1 SGHRS and CDR2 YFSETQ. CDR3 length equals 15 residues. The V end was cut by 1 base, the J end by 3 bases, with 10 bases between. The CDR3 sequence: CASSLRAGSNEKLFF. The CDR3 bases are TGCGCCAGCAGCTTGAGGGCAGGGTCTAATGAAAAACTGTTTTTT.

The CDR3 loop reads CASSSNRARGNQPQHF. CDR3 nucleotides: TGTGCCAGCAGCTCAAACAGGGCTCGGGGCAATCAGCCCCAGCATTTT. The V and J genes are TRBV7-2 and TRBJ1-5; possibly TRBD1 for D (6 bases). The germline V and J ends were trimmed by 4 bases and 2 bases, with 15 bases remaining between them. This CDR3 is built from 16 residues. Germline V gene data show CDR1 as SGHTA and CDR2 as FQGNSA.

In this sample, this clone turned up once. V gene TRBV7-9 combines with J gene TRBJ1-4; the D gene is possibly TRBD1 (5 bases). Trimming removed 1 base at V and 4 bases at J, with 10 bases between. Per the germline V gene, CDR1 is SEHNR and CDR2 is FQNEAQ (reference sequence). The CDR3 has 15 residues. CDR3 sequence reads: CASSLGLQGNEKLFF. CDR3 DNA: TGTGCCAGCAGCTTAGGACTCCAGGGTAATGAAAAACTGTTTTTT. The full variable domain, in which reference TRBV7-9 and TRBJ1-4 provide the parts outside the CDR3, is DTGVSQNPRHKITKRGQNVTFRCDPISEHNRLYWYRQTLGQGPEFLTYFQNEAQLEKSRLLSDRFSAERPKGSFSTLEIQRTEQGDSAMYLCASSLGLQGNEKLFFGSGTQLSVL.

CDR3 residues: CASSIGTGLVSAFF. CDR3 nucleotides: TGTGCCAGTAGTATTGGGACAGGGTTGGTTTCTGCTTTCTTT. The chain has TRBV19 and TRBJ1-1; TRBD1 aligns across 9 bases. Germline V gene lookup returns CDR1 LNHDA and CDR2 SQIVND (reference sequence). The trim removed 3 bases at V and 11 bases at J, leaving 10 bases unmatched. The CDR3 length is 14 residues. The full variable domain, completed using reference TRBV19 and TRBJ1-1, is DGGITQSPKYLFRKEGQNVTLSCEQNLNHDAMYWYRQDPGQGLRLIYYSQIVNDFQKGDIAEGYSVSREKKESFPLTVTSAQKNPTAFYLCASSIGTGLVSAFFGQGTRLTVV.

The chain employs TRBV27 and TRBJ1-1; 8 positions agree with TRBD1. The germline CDR1 and CDR2 sequences are MNHEY and SMNVEV (reference sequence). Trimming took 7 bases from V and 1 from J; bases not matched to a gene: 5. CDR3 length: 14 residues. The CDR3 loop is CASKIGQGNTEAFF. The CDR3 DNA reads as TGTGCCAGCAAGATAGGACAGGGGAACACTGAAGCTTTCTTT.